The 25 T cell receptor beta chains reported below all come from one sample, sequenced in a study of T cell responses to AZD1222 COVID-19 vaccine. Measured with immunoSEQ multiplex PCR; TCRdb has only the in-frame clones, and not every one. Among approximately 140,000 clones, roughly 92% were seen once, and the ten largest hold around 1.1%. Sequencing used peripheral blood, obtained 28 days after the second AZD1222 dose. The source is an adult who received the AZD1222 COVID-19 vaccine.

This chain connects TRBV19 to TRBJ1-2; 11 nucleotides agree with TRBD1. In germline, CDR1 is LNHDA, CDR2 SQIVND (reference sequence). The CDR3 has 18 residues. Losses at the gene ends were 5 bases for V and 2 bases for J; bases not matched to a gene: 13. Written as DNA, the CDR3 is TGTGCCAGTAGTCCCCGGACAGGGGGCGCTTTTAGGAACTATGGCTACACCTTC. It codes for CASSPRTGGAFRNYGYTF.

The chain has TRBV27 and TRBJ1-2; perhaps TRBD1 as D (6 bases). The CDR3 length is 15 residues. V was pared by 6 bases and J by 6 bases, with 20 bases between. Per germline, CDR1 MNHEY and CDR2 SMNVEV (reference sequence). The CDR3 DNA reads as TGTGCCAGCAGGCCACAGGGTTTGCTTCGTCATGGCTACACCTTC. It specifies CASRPQGLLRHGYTF.

The J gene is TRBJ1-4, the V gene TRBV7-2; maybe TRBD1 (5 bases). Germline-derived CDR1 and CDR2 are SGHTA and FQGNSA. The length of the CDR3 is 14 residues. The V gene lost 5 bases and the J gene lost 4 bases, with 11 bases spanning the gap. The CDR3 protein is CASSTGRINEKLFF. CDR3 nucleotides: TGTGCCAGCAGCACAGGACGGATTAATGAAAAACTGTTTTTT.

This chain links TRBV14 with TRBJ1-1, with TRBD1 as a possible D gene (6 bases). The V end lost 2 bases, the J end lost 5 bases, and 18 bases lay between the germline ends. This CDR3 has 16 amino acids. Germline lookup yields CDR1 SGHDN and CDR2 FVKESK. The DNA for the CDR3 is TGTGCCAGCAGCCAATTGGGGGGCGCGGTAGATACTGAAGCTTTCTTT. This gives the protein CASSQLGGAVDTEAFF. The whole variable domain, remainder taken from reference TRBV14 and TRBJ1-1, is EAGVTQFPSHSVIEKGQTVTLRCDPISGHDNLYWYRRVMGKEIKFLLHFVKESKQDESGMPNNRFLAERTGGTYSTLKVQPAELEDSGVYFCASSQLGGAVDTEAFFGQGTRLTVV.

V gene TRBV19 combines with J gene TRBJ1-1, with 8 bases matching TRBD1. The CDR3 loop spans 13 amino acids. The V gene's germline CDR1 is LNHDA and CDR2 SQIVND (reference sequence). J gave up 4 bases and V 4 bases, and 2 bases lay outside the gene matches. The CDR3 loop is CASSTTGGTEAFF. CDR3 in DNA: TGTGCCAGTAGTACCACAGGGGGCACTGAAGCTTTCTTT. Using reference TRBV19 and TRBJ1-1 for the parts outside the CDR3, the full variable domain is DGGITQSPKYLFRKEGQNVTLSCEQNLNHDAMYWYRQDPGQGLRLIYYSQIVNDFQKGDIAEGYSVSREKKESFPLTVTSAQKNPTAFYLCASSTTGGTEAFFGQGTRLTVV.

The chain is built from TRBV5-4 and TRBJ2-2, with TRBD2 matching 14 bases. V lost 4 bases to trimming and J lost 2 bases; unmatched junction nucleotides: 7. Looked up from germline, CDR1 is SGHNT and CDR2 is YYREEE (reference sequence). The CDR3 has 18 residues. CDR3 coding DNA: TGTGCCAGCAGCCGCGTGACTAGCGGGAGGGCCAACACCGGGGAGCTGTTTTTT. Translation: CASSRVTSGRANTGELFF. Filled out from reference TRBV5-4 and TRBJ2-2, the complete variable domain reads ETGVTQSPTHLIKTRGQQVTLRCSSQSGHNTVSWYQQALGQGPQFIFQYYREEENGRGNFPPRFSGLQFPNYSSELNVNALELDDSALYLCASSRVTSGRANTGELFFGEGSRLTVL.

J is TRBJ2-7 and V is TRBV9, with D perhaps matching TRBD1 (5 bases). The ends were cut back, 3 bases at V and 4 bases at J, with 14 bases in the middle. This CDR3 comprises 14 residues. The germline gives CDR1 SGDLS, CDR2 YYNGEE. The CDR3 reads CASSESDRPYEQYF. The CDR3 region has the DNA TGTGCCAGCAGCGAGAGCGACAGACCTTACGAGCAGTACTTC.

The chain uses TRBV2 and TRBJ2-3; 10 bases line up with TRBD1. Germline loops: CDR1 SNHLY, CDR2 FYNNEI. This CDR3 contains 15 residues. With 7 bases clipped from V and 2 bases from J, the junction kept 6 bases outside the gene matches. CDR3 nucleotide sequence: TGTGCCAGCAATCGGGACAGGGGTTACACAGATACGCAGTATTTT. This sequence encodes CASNRDRGYTDTQYF. Drawing the rest from reference TRBV2 and TRBJ2-3, the complete variable domain is EPEVTQTPSHQVTQMGQEVILRCVPISNHLYFYWYRQILGQKVEFLVSFYNNEISEKSEIFDDQFSVERPDGSNFTLKIRSTKLEDSAMYFCASNRDRGYTDTQYFGPGTRLTVL.

The V and J genes are TRBV5-4 and TRBJ2-7, with 9 bases that match TRBD1. Germline-derived CDR1 and CDR2 are SGHNT and YYREEE (reference sequence). With 4 bases clipped from V and 2 bases from J, the junction kept 10 bases outside the gene matches. This CDR3 region has 16 residues. This CDR3 reads CASSVPSGQGAYEQYF. Written as DNA, the CDR3 is TGTGCCAGCAGCGTACCCTCGGGACAGGGAGCCTACGAGCAGTACTTC. Combining the CDR3 with reference TRBV5-4 and TRBJ2-7 gives the whole variable domain ETGVTQSPTHLIKTRGQQVTLRCSSQSGHNTVSWYQQALGQGPQFIFQYYREEENGRGNFPPRFSGLQFPNYSSELNVNALELDDSALYLCASSVPSGQGAYEQYFGPGTRLTVT.

This chain uses TRBV4-2 with TRBJ2-3, with TRBD1 as a possible D gene (5 bases). Trimming removed 0 bases from V and 6 bases from J, with 7 bases in between. The germline gives CDR1 LGHNA, CDR2 YNFKEQ. The CDR3 extends over 13 amino acids. CDR3 sequence: CASSQDRGDTQYF. In nucleotides, the CDR3 is TGTGCCAGCAGCCAAGATAGGGGCGATACGCAGTATTTT.

Concerning this clone itself: Relative to the germline gene, one junction end is altered; a read error may explain this. The chain carries TRBV7-9 and TRBJ1-1; TRBD1 matches 7 bases. Per germline, CDR1 SEHNR and CDR2 FQNEAQ (reference sequence). CDR3 length equals 14 residues. The chain's CDR3 is CASTLTGADTEAFF. The CDR3 DNA reads as TGTGCCAGCACCTTAACAGGGGCGGACACTGAAGCTTTCTTT.

The J gene is TRBJ1-6, the V gene TRBV7-9; D gene unclear. The CDR3 is 12 residues long. CDR1 and CDR2 (germline): SEHNR, FQNEAQ (reference sequence). V lost 3 bases and J 5 bases, leaving 2 bases between the germline ends. The CDR3 DNA is TGTGCCAGCAGCTTTGATAATTCACCCCTCCACTTT. This sequence encodes CASSFDNSPLHF.

The chain couples TRBV7-9 to TRBJ2-7, with 9 bases lining up with TRBD2. Germline values: CDR1 SEHNR, CDR2 FQNEAQ (reference sequence). The junction had 5 bases not matched to a gene; V was cut back by 7 bases and J by 4 bases. The CDR3 totals 13 residues. The CDR3 nucleotides are TGTGCCAGCATGACTAGCGGTCTATACGAGCAGTACTTC. Its translation is CASMTSGLYEQYF.

The chain couples TRBV3-1 (or the pseudogene TRBV3-2) to TRBJ1-2; 7 nucleotides align to TRBD1. Trimming at V came to 2 bases and at J to 0 bases, leaving 12 bases not matched to a gene. The CDR3 consists of 18 residues. Germline-derived CDR1 and CDR2 are LGHDT and YNNKEL (reference sequence). CDR3 sequence (DNA): TGTGCCAGCAGCCAATCGTTTTACAGGGGAAGGGCTAACTATGGCTACACCTTC. Its translation is CASSQSFYRGRANYGYTF.

A few counts support this clone. The chain employs TRBV6-2 or TRBV6-3 and TRBJ1-1; no firm D call. The germline V gene encodes CDR1 MNHEY and CDR2 SVGEGT. Trimming took off 6 bases at V and 5 bases at J, with 7 bases between the two ends. CDR3 size: 11 residues. CDR3 sequence (DNA): TGTGCCAGCAGCCCCGGGACTGAAGCTTTCTTT. Translation: CASSPGTEAFF.

CDR3 loop: CASSQSPTEPQHF. The CDR3, as DNA: TGTGCCAGCAGCCAGAGCCCGACGGAGCCCCAGCATTTT. J is TRBJ1-5 and V is TRBV5-5; D gene unclear. Germline V lookup: CDR1 SGHKS, CDR2 YYEKEE (reference sequence). The CDR3 length is 13 residues. The V end was cut by 4 bases, the J end by 8 bases, with 13 bases between.

To note about this clone: Other DNA sequences in this sample translate to the same CDR3. The chain uses TRBV30 and TRBJ1-5; D is unresolved. The CDR3 contains 13 residues. Germline loops: CDR1 GTSNPN, CDR2 SVGIG (reference sequence). V lost 0 bases, J lost 4 bases, and 7 bases lay in between. The CDR3 nucleotides read TGTGCCTGGAGTGTAGGTGGAAATCAGCCCCAGCATTTT. This gives the protein CAWSVGGNQPQHF.

This sequence joins TRBV5-1 and TRBJ1-2; D not resolved. This CDR3 has 16 residues. The germline V gene encodes CDR1 SGHRS and CDR2 YFSETQ. V gave up 0 bases and J gave up 2 bases, with 14 bases separating them. CDR3 sequence (DNA): TGCGCCAGCAGCTTGGGTTTCGGGGAACCCAACTATGGCTACACCTTC. This encodes CASSLGFGEPNYGYTF.

V is TRBV5-1 and J is TRBJ1-6, with D possibly TRBD1 on 6 matching bases. The V gene's germline CDR1 is SGHRS and CDR2 YFSETQ. This CDR3 has 16 residues. The V gene lost 0 bases and the J gene lost 5 bases, with 12 bases spanning the gap. The CDR3 reads CASSLVAGGNNSPLHF. The CDR3 nucleotides read TGCGCCAGCAGCTTGGTTGCGGGGGGCAATAATTCACCCCTCCACTTT.

The chain couples TRBV7-2 to TRBJ1-3, with 7 bases identical to TRBD1. The length of the CDR3 is 16 residues. CDR1 and CDR2 (germline): SGHTA, FQGNSA. The ends lost 2 bases at V and 0 bases at J; junction bases unmatched: 4. The CDR3 nucleotides are TGTGCCAGCAGCTTACAGGGACAGAGCTCTGGAAACACCATATATTTT. Protein sequence: CASSLQGQSSGNTIYF.

The rearrangement joins TRBV7-2 to TRBJ2-3; maybe TRBD2 (5 bases). Germline V lookup: CDR1 SGHTA, CDR2 FQGNSA. V was pared by 4 bases and J by 0 bases, with 8 bases between. This CDR3 is built from 14 residues. The DNA of the CDR3 is TGTGCCAGCAGCTCCGGGATTAGCACAGATACGCAGTATTTT. Its protein is CASSSGISTDTQYF.

The chain is built from TRBV24-1 and TRBJ1-1, with D possibly being TRBD1 (6 bases). Trimming took off 1 base at V and 5 bases at J, with 19 bases between the two ends. Germline assignment: CDR1 KGHDR and CDR2 SFDVKD. CDR3 length: 17 amino acids. CDR3: CATSDFHRDTEGTEAFF. CDR3 bases: TGTGCCACCAGTGATTTTCACCGGGACACGGAAGGTACTGAAGCTTTCTTT.

The rearrangement joins TRBV3-1 (or the pseudogene TRBV3-2) to TRBJ1-6; 10 positions match TRBD1. There are 16 residues in the CDR3. With 4 bases clipped from V and 7 bases from J, the junction kept 7 bases outside the gene matches. Germline V gene data show CDR1 as LGHDT and CDR2 as YNNKEL (reference sequence). The CDR3 here is CASSRLTGGENSPLHF. As DNA, the CDR3 is TGTGCCAGCAGCCGATTGACAGGGGGCGAGAATTCACCCCTCCACTTT.

The chain employs TRBV5-3 and TRBJ1-4; no definite D call. TRBV5-3 is reported as an ORF; its role is uncertain. This CDR3 has 15 amino acids. Trimming cost V 0 bases and J 0 bases, with 6 bases left between them. The CDR3 loop is CARSLDGATNEKLFF. The CDR3, as DNA: TGTGCCAGAAGCTTGGACGGCGCAACTAATGAAAAACTGTTTTTT.

The rearrangement links TRBV6-5 to TRBJ1-6; perhaps TRBD1 as D (5 bases). Per the germline V gene, CDR1 is MNHEY and CDR2 is SVGAGI. V was shortened by 2 bases and J by 10 bases, with 9 bases between the two germline ends. The CDR3 sequence is 13 residues long. The CDR3 bases are TGTGCCAGCAGTTACCCGGGGGGGTCACCCCTCCACTTT. It is translated as CASSYPGGSPLHF.